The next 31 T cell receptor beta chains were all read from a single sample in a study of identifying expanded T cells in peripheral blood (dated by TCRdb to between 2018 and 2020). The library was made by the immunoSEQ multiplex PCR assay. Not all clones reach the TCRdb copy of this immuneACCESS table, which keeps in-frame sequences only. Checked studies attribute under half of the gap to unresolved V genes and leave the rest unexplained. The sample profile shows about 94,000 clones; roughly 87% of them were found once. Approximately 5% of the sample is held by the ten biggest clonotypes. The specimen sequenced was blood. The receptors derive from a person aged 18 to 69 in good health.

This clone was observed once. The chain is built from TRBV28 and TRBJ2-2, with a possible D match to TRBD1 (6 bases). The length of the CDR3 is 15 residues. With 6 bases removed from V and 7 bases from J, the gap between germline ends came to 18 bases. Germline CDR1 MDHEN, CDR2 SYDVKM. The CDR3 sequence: CASSLVGQGIGELFF. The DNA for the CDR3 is TGTGCCAGCAGCCTAGTGGGACAAGGTATCGGGGAGCTGTTTTTT. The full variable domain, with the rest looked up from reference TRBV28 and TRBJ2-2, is DVKVTQSSRYLVKRTGEKVFLECVQDMDHENMFWYRQDPGLGLRLIYFSYDVKMKEKGDIPEGYSVSREKKERFSLILESASTNQTSMYLCASSLVGQGIGELFFGEGSRLTVL.

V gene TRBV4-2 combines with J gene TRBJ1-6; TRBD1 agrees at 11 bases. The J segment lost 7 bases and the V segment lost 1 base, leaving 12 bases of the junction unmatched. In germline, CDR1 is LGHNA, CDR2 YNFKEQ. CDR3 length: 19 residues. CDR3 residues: CASSQVQDRGRLRNSPLHF. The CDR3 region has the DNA TGTGCCAGCAGCCAAGTTCAGGACAGGGGGCGTCTGAGAAATTCACCCCTCCACTTT.

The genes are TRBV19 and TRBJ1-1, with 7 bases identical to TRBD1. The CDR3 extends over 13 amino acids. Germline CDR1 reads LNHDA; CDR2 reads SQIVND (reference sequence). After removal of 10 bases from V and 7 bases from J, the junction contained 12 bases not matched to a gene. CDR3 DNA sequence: TGTGCCACCGACCCAGGGGGGAGACGTGAAGCTTTCTTT. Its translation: CATDPGGRREAFF.

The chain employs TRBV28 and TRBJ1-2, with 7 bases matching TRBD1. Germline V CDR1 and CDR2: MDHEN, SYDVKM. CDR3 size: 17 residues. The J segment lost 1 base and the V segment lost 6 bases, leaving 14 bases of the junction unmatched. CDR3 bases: TGTGCCAGCAGCCCACCGGGACAGCCCCCAAATAACTATGGCTACACCTTC. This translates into CASSPPGQPPNNYGYTF.

CDR3: CASSLGGSGGNEKLFF. CDR3 nucleotides: TGTGCCAGCAGCTTGGGAGGATCGGGGGGAAATGAAAAACTGTTTTTT. The J gene is TRBJ1-4, the V gene TRBV5-4, with a weak D call TRBD1 (5 bases). The CDR3 spans 16 residues. V was clipped by 0 bases and J by 5 bases, with 14 bases between them. Germline V gene data show CDR1 as SGHNT and CDR2 as YYREEE (reference sequence).

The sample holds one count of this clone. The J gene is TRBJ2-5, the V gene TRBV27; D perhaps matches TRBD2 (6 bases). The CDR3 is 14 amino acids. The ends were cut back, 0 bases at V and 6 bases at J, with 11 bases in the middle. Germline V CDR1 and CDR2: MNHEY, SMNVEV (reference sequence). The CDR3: CASSLSFGRKTQYF. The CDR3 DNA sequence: TGTGCCAGCAGTTTATCTTTCGGGAGAAAGACCCAGTACTTC.

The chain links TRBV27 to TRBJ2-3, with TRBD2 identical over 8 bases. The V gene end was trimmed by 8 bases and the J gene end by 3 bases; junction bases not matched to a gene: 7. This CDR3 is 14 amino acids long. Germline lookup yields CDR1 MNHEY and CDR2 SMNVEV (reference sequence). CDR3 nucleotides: TGTGCCAGCTGCGGGACTAGGGCGACAGATACGCAGTATTTT. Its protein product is CASCGTRATDTQYF.

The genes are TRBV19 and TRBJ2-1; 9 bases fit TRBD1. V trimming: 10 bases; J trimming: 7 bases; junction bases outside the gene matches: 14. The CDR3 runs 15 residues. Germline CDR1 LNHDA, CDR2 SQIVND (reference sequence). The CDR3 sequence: CATKITGGLGNEQFF. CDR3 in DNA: TGTGCCACCAAGATCACAGGGGGCCTGGGGAATGAGCAGTTCTTC.

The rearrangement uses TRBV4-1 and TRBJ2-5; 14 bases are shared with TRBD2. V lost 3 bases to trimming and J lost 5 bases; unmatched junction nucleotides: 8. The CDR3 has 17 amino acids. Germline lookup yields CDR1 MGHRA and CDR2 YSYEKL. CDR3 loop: CASSHFQTSGGVETQYF. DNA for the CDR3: TGCGCCAGCAGCCATTTTCAGACTAGCGGGGGGGTGGAGACCCAGTACTTC.

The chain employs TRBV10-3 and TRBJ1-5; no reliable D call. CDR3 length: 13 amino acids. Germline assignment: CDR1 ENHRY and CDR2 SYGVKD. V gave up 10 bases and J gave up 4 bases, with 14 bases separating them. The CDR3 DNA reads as TGTGCCACCCAGTACGGGCAGAATCAGCCCCAGCATTTT. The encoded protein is CATQYGQNQPQHF.

The CDR3 DNA is TGTGCCAGCAGCCAGGGACCTTCAATGAACACTGAAGCTTTCTTT. Amino acids: CASSQGPSMNTEAFF. The rearrangement links TRBV5-4 to TRBJ1-1; maybe TRBD1 (5 bases). Trimming left V 4 bases short and J 0 bases short, with 13 bases between. Germline loops: CDR1 SGHNT, CDR2 YYREEE (reference sequence). The CDR3 contains 15 residues. The entire variable domain, with the rest obtained from reference TRBV5-4 and TRBJ1-1, is as follows: ETGVTQSPTHLIKTRGQQVTLRCSSQSGHNTVSWYQQALGQGPQFIFQYYREEENGRGNFPPRFSGLQFPNYSSELNVNALELDDSALYLCASSQGPSMNTEAFFGQGTRLTVV.

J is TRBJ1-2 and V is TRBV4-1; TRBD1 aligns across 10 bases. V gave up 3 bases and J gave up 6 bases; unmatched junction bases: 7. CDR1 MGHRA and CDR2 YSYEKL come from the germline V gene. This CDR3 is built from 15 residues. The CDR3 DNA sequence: TGCGCCAGCAGCCAGGGTGGGACAGGGGCGAATGGCTACACCTTC. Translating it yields CASSQGGTGANGYTF.

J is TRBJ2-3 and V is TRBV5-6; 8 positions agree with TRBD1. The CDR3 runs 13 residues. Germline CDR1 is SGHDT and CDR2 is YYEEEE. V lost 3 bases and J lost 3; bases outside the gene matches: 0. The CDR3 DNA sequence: TGTGCCAGCAGCTGGACAGGGACAGATACGCAGTATTTT. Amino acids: CASSWTGTDTQYF.

As DNA, the CDR3 is TGTGCCTGGAGTAGACAGGGGGCGATCACTGAAGCTTTCTTT. It yields the protein CAWSRQGAITEAFF. The chain couples TRBV30 to TRBJ1-1; TRBD1 agrees at 10 bases. The V gene end was trimmed by 2 bases and the J gene end by 4 bases; junction bases not matched to a gene: 4. Per germline, CDR1 GTSNPN and CDR2 SVGIG (reference sequence). CDR3 length: 14 amino acids. Complete variable domain (other parts from reference TRBV30 and TRBJ1-1): SQTIHQWPATLVQPVGSPLSLECTVEGTSNPNLYWYRQAAGRGLQLLFYSVGIGQISSEVPQNLSASRPQDRQFILSSKKLLLSDSGFYLCAWSRQGAITEAFFGQGTRLTVV.

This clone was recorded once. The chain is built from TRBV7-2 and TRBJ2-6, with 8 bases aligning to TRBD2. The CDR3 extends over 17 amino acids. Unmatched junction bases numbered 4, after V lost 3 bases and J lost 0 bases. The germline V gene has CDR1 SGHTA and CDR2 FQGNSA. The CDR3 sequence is CASSFRTSHSGANVLTF. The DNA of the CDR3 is TGTGCCAGCAGCTTTAGGACTAGCCACTCTGGGGCCAACGTCCTGACTTTC.

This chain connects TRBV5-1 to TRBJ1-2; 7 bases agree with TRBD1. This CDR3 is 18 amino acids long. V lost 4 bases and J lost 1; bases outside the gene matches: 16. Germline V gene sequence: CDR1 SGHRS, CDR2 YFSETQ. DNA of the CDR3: TGCGCCAGCAGCCTCGAGGCCCCGGGACAGACCTTTAACTATGGCTACACCTTC. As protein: CASSLEAPGQTFNYGYTF.

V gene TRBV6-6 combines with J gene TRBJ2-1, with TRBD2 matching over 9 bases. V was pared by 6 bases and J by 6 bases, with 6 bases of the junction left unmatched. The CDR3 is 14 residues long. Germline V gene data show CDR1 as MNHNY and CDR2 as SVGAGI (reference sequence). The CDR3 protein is CASSPGTSTNEQFF. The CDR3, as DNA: TGTGCCAGCAGCCCCGGGACTAGCACCAATGAGCAGTTCTTC.

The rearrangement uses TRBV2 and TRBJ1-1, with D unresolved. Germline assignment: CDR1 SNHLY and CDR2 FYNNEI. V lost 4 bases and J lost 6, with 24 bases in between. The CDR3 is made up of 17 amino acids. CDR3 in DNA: TGTGCCAGCAGTGGCTTTGGTACAGCCCCCGAAGGAGCTGAAGCTTTCTTT. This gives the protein CASSGFGTAPEGAEAFF.

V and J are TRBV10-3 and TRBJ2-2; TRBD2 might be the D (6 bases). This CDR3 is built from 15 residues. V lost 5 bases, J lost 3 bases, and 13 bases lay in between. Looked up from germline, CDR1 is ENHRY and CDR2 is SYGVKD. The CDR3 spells CAISPLGEDTGELFF. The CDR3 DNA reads TGTGCCATCAGTCCCCTGGGGGAGGACACCGGGGAGCTGTTTTTT.

In nucleotides, the CDR3 is TGTGCCAGCAGTGAGGAGGGGGCATTCTCGAATGAGCAGTTCTTC. Encoded protein: CASSEEGAFSNEQFF. The chain is built from TRBV6-4 and TRBJ2-1; D is possibly TRBD1 (7 bases). This CDR3 is built from 15 residues. Germline V gives CDR1 MRHNA, CDR2 SNTAGT. The ends were cut back, 3 bases at V and 7 bases at J, with 16 bases in the middle.

CDR3 sequence (DNA): TGTGCCACCCAAAAAGGAGAACAAGAGACCCAGTACTTC. It yields the protein CATQKGEQETQYF. V usage is TRBV2 and J usage is TRBJ2-5; D is ambiguous. The CDR3 has 13 residues. Trimming removed 10 bases at V and 2 bases at J, with 14 bases between. Germline V gives CDR1 SNHLY, CDR2 FYNNEI.

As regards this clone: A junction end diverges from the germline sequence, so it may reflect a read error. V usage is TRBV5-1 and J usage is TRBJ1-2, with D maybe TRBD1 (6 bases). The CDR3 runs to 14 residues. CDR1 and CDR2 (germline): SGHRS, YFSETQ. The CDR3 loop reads CASSFVQGGYGYTF. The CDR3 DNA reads TGTGCCAGCAGCTTTGTACAGGGTGGCTATGGCTACACCTTC.

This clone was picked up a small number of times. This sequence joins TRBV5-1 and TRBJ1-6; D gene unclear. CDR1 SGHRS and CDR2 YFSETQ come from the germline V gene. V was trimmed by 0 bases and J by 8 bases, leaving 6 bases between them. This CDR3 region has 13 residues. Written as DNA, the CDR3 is TGCGCCAGCAGCTTGGTCGGGGATTCACCCCTCCACTTT. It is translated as CASSLVGDSPLHF.

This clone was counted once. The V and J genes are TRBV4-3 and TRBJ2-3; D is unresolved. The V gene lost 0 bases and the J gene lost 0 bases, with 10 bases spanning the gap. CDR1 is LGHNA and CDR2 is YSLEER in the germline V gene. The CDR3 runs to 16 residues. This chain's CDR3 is CASSQDWQASTDTQYF. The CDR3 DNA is TGCGCCAGCAGCCAAGATTGGCAGGCTAGCACAGATACGCAGTATTTT.

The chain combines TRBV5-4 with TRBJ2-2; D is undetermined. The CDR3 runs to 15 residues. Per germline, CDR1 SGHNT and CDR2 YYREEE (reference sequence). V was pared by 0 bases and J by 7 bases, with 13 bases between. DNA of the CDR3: TGTGCCAGCAGCTTGGTGACTCCCGGCGGCGGGGAGCTGTTTTTT. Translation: CASSLVTPGGGELFF.

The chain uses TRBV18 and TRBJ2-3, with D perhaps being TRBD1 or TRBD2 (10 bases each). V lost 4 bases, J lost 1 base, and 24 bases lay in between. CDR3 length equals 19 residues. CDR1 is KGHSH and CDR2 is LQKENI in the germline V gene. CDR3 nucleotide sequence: TGTGCCAGCTCACGGGGGACAGGGGTGACTAGCGGGCGCACAGATACGCAGTATTTT. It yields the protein CASSRGTGVTSGRTDTQYF.

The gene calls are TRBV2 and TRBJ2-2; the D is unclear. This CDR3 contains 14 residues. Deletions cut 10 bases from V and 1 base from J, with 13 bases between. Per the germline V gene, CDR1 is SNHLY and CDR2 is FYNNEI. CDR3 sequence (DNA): TGTGCCACCAAGATCTTTGGGAACACCGGGGAGCTGTTTTTT. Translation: CATKIFGNTGELFF.

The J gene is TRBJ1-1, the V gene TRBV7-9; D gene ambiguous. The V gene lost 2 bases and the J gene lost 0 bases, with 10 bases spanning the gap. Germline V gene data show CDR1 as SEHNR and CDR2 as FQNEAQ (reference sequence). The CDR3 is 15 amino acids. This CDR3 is CASSLRGQMNTEAFF. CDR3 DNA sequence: TGTGCCAGCAGCTTACGGGGTCAGATGAACACTGAAGCTTTCTTT.

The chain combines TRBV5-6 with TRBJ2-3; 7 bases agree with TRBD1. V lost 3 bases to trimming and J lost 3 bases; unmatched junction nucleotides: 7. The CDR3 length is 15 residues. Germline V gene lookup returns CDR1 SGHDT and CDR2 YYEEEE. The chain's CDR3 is CASSSGQLITDTQYF. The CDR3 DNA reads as TGTGCCAGCAGCTCGGGACAGTTGATTACAGATACGCAGTATTTT.

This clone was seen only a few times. The CDR3 loop is CASSTHREFRSYNEQFF. The DNA of the CDR3 is TGTGCCAGCAGCACCCACAGGGAGTTCCGCTCCTACAATGAGCAGTTCTTC. The rearrangement uses TRBV14 and TRBJ2-1; tentative D call: TRBD1 (6 bases). This CDR3 spans 17 amino acids. Germline V gene lookup returns CDR1 SGHDN and CDR2 FVKESK. Trimming took 5 bases from V and 0 from J, leaving 17 bases between them.

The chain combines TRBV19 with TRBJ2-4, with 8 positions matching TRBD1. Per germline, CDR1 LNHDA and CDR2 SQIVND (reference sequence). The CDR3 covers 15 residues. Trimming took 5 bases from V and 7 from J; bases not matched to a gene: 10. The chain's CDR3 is CASSARTGSFNIQYF. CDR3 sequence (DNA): TGTGCCAGTAGTGCACGGACAGGGAGTTTTAACATTCAGTACTTC. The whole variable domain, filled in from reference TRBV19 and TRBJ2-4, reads DGGITQSPKYLFRKEGQNVTLSCEQNLNHDAMYWYRQDPGQGLRLIYYSQIVNDFQKGDIAEGYSVSREKKESFPLTVTSAQKNPTAFYLCASSARTGSFNIQYFGAGTRLSVL.